This T cell receptor beta chain derives from a study of T cells in Graves' hyperthyroidism and ophthalmopathy. Whole-study findings and limits: Model predictions of ophthalmopathy came a median around 6.5 months before onset. A model of 13 V-J features distinguished ophthalmopathy from stable hyperthyroidism. Most thyroid clonotypes that were expanded above 0.001 also turned up in blood.

Using RNA transcripts as the source, TCR beta CDR3 regions were amplified. A set of HTBI primers served as the primers for a first-round RT-PCR of the TCR CDR3. One entry per CDR3 protein results from TCRdb running MiXCR on the multiplex PCR reads. There are 400,000 to 450,000 distinct CDR3 sequences in the sample; about 15% occur only once, and roughly 13% lies in the top ten. This clonotype has at least ten counts. Its cognate antigen is unknown. Each ophthalmopathy patient scored at least 3 on the Clinical Activity Score and at least 4 on NOSPECS grade, with duration under 3 months. The CDR3 totals 14 residues. V was trimmed by 4 bases and J by 4 bases, leaving 14 bases between them. Germline V gives CDR1 SEHNR, CDR2 FQNEAQ (reference sequence).

The receptor was derived from a man younger than 35 with Graves' ophthalmopathy. V and J are TRBV7-9 and TRBJ2-7; tentative D call: TRBD2 (5 bases). Sequenced sample: blood. The chain's CDR3 is CASSYGVVYYEQYF. The CDR3 DNA sequence: TGTGCCAGCAGCTACGGGGTGGTCTATTACGAGCAGTACTTC.